This T cell receptor (beta chain) was documented in a study of persistence of HIV-infected CD4 T cells. Study in general: Anti-CD3/anti-CD28 stimulation activated a higher proportion of cells than antigen stimulation, with lower memory fraction. Study-wide results and limits: CMV- and Gag-responding cells had lower TCRbeta richness than CD3/CD28-responding cells.

V was pared by 3 bases and J by 3 bases, with 6 bases between. Germline V gives CDR1 KGHSH, CDR2 LQKENI. The CDR3 spans 13 residues. Anti-CD3/anti-CD28 beads served as a nonspecific positive control stimulus. Sorting of responding CD4+ T cells relied on upregulated CD40 ligand together with CD69. As concerns this clone: Antigen unknown.

Sequencing used immunoSEQ version 4 in survey mode. Profiling relied on immunoSEQ multiplex PCR, and the TCRdb table lists in-frame clones only, not all of them. The top ten clones hold more than 2.5% of a sample with 40,000 to 60,000 clones, approximately 90% of them seen once. The genes are TRBV18 and TRBJ1-5; D unclear. The source of this sequence is an adult woman with HIV who was CMV-seropositive. The sample consisted of CD4+ T cells sorted from PBMCs after 18-hour stimulation, taken from a patient who received antiretroviral therapy. The CDR3 spells CASSPTPNQPQHF. CDR3 in DNA: TGTGCCAGCTCACCGACACCCAATCAGCCCCAGCATTTT.